This TCR beta chain was found in a study of cytomegalovirus exposure and HLA in healthy donors. This clone has more than one count but fewer than ten. The junction had 1 base not matched to a gene; V was cut back by 8 bases and J by 2 bases. The CDR3 is 14 amino acids. Germline loops: CDR1 SGHTA, CDR2 FQGTGA. Both 60 Vbeta primers and 13 Jbeta primers went into the PCR. Assay: immunoSEQ multiplex PCR; the TCRdb copy retains only in-frame clones and omits some. Of some 70,000 clones in the sample, around four fifths were seen once. The TCR was taken from a human donor in good health. The sample comprised PBMCs. This chain connects TRBV7-3 to TRBJ2-2; 11 nucleotides align to TRBD2. CDR3 amino acids: CASGTSGNTGELFF. Written as DNA, the CDR3 is TGTGCCAGCGGGACTAGCGGTAACACCGGGGAGCTGTTTTTT.